Shown below are 14 T cell receptor beta chains from a single sample sequenced in a study of T-cell reconstitution after alpha-beta-depleted transplantation in children. Unique molecular identifiers featured in how the TCRbeta library was prepared. One entry per CDR3 protein, called by TCRdb with MiXCR from the PCR reads. The table includes some 500,000 distinct CDR3 sequences, approximately 20% detected once. Sequencing was performed on PBMCs from the stem cell graft donor, taken from the stem cell graft. These receptors were obtained from a human donor who donated a stem cell graft to a child with acute lymphoblastic leukemia.

Only a few counts were recorded for this clonotype. This chain links TRBV6-1 with TRBJ1-2, with D possibly being TRBD1 (6 bases). Germline lookup yields CDR1 MNHNS and CDR2 SASEGT. Trimming removed 3 bases from V and 4 bases from J, with 21 bases in between. The CDR3 consists of 17 residues. CDR3 bases: TGTGCCAGCAGTGACAGGGGATACACGGGTGATTTCTATGGCTACACCTTC. Protein product: CASSDRGYTGDFYGYTF.

This clonotype was counted a few times. The V and J genes are TRBV6-5 and TRBJ1-1; D might be TRBD1 (5 bases). V was clipped by 6 bases and J by 4 bases, with 18 bases between them. This CDR3 region has 15 residues. Germline CDR1 and CDR2: MNHEY and SVGAGI. The CDR3 DNA sequence: TGTGCCAGCAGCTATGATCGAGGCAGGGTCACTGAAGCTTTCTTT. This gives the protein CASSYDRGRVTEAFF.

This clonotype has ten or more counts. One end of the junction is discordant with germline, which a read error may explain. V usage is TRBV27 and J usage is TRBJ1-5; D unresolved. Germline CDR1 is MNHEY and CDR2 is SMNVEV (reference sequence). The CDR3 is 13 amino acids. The CDR3 loop is CASSFVSHQPQHF. In DNA form, the CDR3 reads TGTGCCAGCAGTTTTGTTAGCCATCAGCCCCAGCATTTT.

This chain uses TRBV20-1 with TRBJ2-7, with D possibly TRBD2 on 5 matching bases. CDR1 and CDR2 from the germline V gene are DFQATT and SNEGSKA (reference sequence). V lost 6 bases, J lost 11 bases, and 17 bases lay in between. The CDR3 covers 11 residues. The CDR3 spells CSADAVPREYF. The CDR3 region has the DNA TGCAGTGCCGATGCCGTCCCGAGGGAGTACTTC.

Only a few counts were recorded for this clonotype. V and J are TRBV5-1 and TRBJ2-2; possibly TRBD2 for D (5 bases). V shed 1 base and J shed 5 bases, with 15 bases lying between them. Germline assignment: CDR1 SGHRS and CDR2 YFSETQ. The CDR3 has 16 residues. The CDR3 is CASSLSGMVDTGELFF. For the CDR3, the DNA is TGCGCCAGCAGCTTGTCGGGGATGGTGGATACCGGGGAGCTGTTTTTT. The whole variable domain, filled in from reference TRBV5-1 and TRBJ2-2, reads KAGVTQTPRYLIKTRGQQVTLSCSPISGHRSVSWYQQTPGQGLQFLFEYFSETQRNKGNFPGRFSGRQFSNSRSEMNVSTLELGDSALYLCASSLSGMVDTGELFFGEGSRLTVL.

The V call is TRBV7-9, the J call TRBJ1-4; 8 bases fit TRBD1. Germline trimming cut 4 bases from V and 8 bases from J; bases unmatched to any gene: 12. The CDR3 totals 16 residues. Germline lookup yields CDR1 SEHNR and CDR2 FQNEAQ (reference sequence). The CDR3 sequence: CASSSGTGGPWEKLFF. Here the CDR3 DNA reads TGTGCCAGCAGCTCTGGGACAGGAGGACCTTGGGAAAAACTGTTTTTT.

In this sample, this clonotype turned up a few times. CDR3 loop: CASSEAGTGIYEQYF. The CDR3 DNA reads as TGTGCCAGCAGTGAAGCCGGGACAGGGATCTACGAGCAGTACTTC. The chain joins TRBV25-1 to TRBJ2-7, with 9 nucleotides matching TRBD1. Germline loops: CDR1 MGHDK, CDR2 SYGVNS. The CDR3 runs to 15 residues. After removal of 2 bases from V and 3 bases from J, the junction contained 5 bases not matched to a gene.

This clonotype has ten or more counts. The chain links TRBV5-1 to TRBJ2-2; 12 bases are shared with TRBD2. With V trimmed by 4 bases and J by 5 bases, 3 bases remained unmatched. The V gene's germline CDR1 is SGHRS and CDR2 YFSETQ. The CDR3 totals 15 residues. CDR3 region: CASSATSGSTGELFF. CDR3 coding DNA: TGCGCCAGCAGCGCGACTAGCGGGAGTACCGGGGAGCTGTTTTTT.

The J gene is TRBJ2-3, the V gene TRBV5-1; TRBD1 matches at 9 bases. The trim removed 7 bases at V and 6 bases at J, leaving 9 bases unmatched. CDR1 SGHRS and CDR2 YFSETQ come from the germline V gene. CDR3 length: 14 amino acids. CDR3 loop: CASYRDRVTDTQYF. The CDR3 DNA is TGCGCCAGCTATAGGGACAGGGTCACCGATACGCAGTATTTT.

The rearrangement joins TRBV27 to TRBJ2-7; no reliable D call. Trimming took 6 bases from V and 0 from J, leaving 9 bases between them. Germline lookup yields CDR1 MNHEY and CDR2 SMNVEV (reference sequence). The CDR3 is 13 residues long. DNA for the CDR3: TGTGCCAGCAGACCAACAGTCTCCTACGAGCAGTACTTC. Translation: CASRPTVSYEQYF.

This chain joins TRBV27 and TRBJ2-1; a possible D gene is TRBD2 (5 bases). V lost 5 bases and J 8 bases, leaving 10 bases between the germline ends. The germline gives CDR1 MNHEY, CDR2 SMNVEV (reference sequence). The CDR3 totals 12 residues. CDR3 loop: CASSEGLHEQFF. CDR3 DNA sequence: TGTGCCAGCAGTGAAGGACTGCATGAGCAGTTCTTC.

This chain uses TRBV20-1 with TRBJ2-2, with 7 bases identical to TRBD1. V shed 0 bases and J 1 base; nucleotides not matched to a gene: 2. The CDR3 totals 15 residues. From germline, CDR1 is DFQATT and CDR2 SNEGSKA (reference sequence). This chain's CDR3 is CSAREDRMNTGELFF. CDR3 bases: TGCAGTGCTAGAGAGGACAGGATGAACACCGGGGAGCTGTTTTTT.

The V call is TRBV5-1, the J call TRBJ1-1, with D unclear. The V end lost 5 bases, the J end lost 4 bases, and 18 bases lay between the germline ends. The V gene's germline CDR1 is SGHRS and CDR2 YFSETQ. CDR3 size: 15 residues. CDR3 DNA sequence: TGCGCCAGCAGTCCCCGGGGTTACGGTGGCACTGAAGCTTTCTTT. Its protein product is CASSPRGYGGTEAFF.

The sample holds a few counts of this clonotype. This chain connects TRBV7-9 to TRBJ2-5; TRBD1 is a possible D gene (5 bases). V lost 5 bases and J lost 5, with 15 bases in between. The CDR3 loop spans 14 amino acids. Germline loops: CDR1 SEHNR, CDR2 FQNEAQ (reference sequence). This chain's CDR3 is CASSQSGFRETQYF. Here the CDR3 DNA reads TGTGCCAGCAGCCAATCAGGGTTTCGGGAGACCCAGTACTTC.